The table lists the clone carrying this T cell receptor (beta chain) with a few counts. Antigen: not known. The time point: cycle 4 day 1 (C4D1), after more than five weeks of nivolumab. All the patients suffered relapse after autologous stem cell transplantation, and brentuximab vedotin exposure differed. Best response was recorded as complete response, partial response or progressive disease. The data stem from a study of PD-1 blockade in classical Hodgkin lymphoma. At the level of the study: With a 2-week interval, patients received intravenous nivolumab at 3 mg/kg.

Some clones are missing from TCRdb's copy, which holds only in-frame ones; the method was immunoSEQ multiplex PCR. The data show almost 20,000 clones, with 76% seen just once and around 40% held by the top ten. Study-level findings and limits: Although disease activity or prior therapy may be involved, causes of the repertoire differences remain undefined. Relapsed/refractory patients reportedly had the lowest baseline TCR diversity, below newly diagnosed patients, who were below healthy donors.

The CDR3 consists of 14 residues. Trimming removed 6 bases from V and 4 bases from J; junction bases left unmatched: 5. From germline, CDR1 is LNHDA and CDR2 SQIVND (reference sequence). The sequence came from a human donor with classical Hodgkin lymphoma. The rearrangement links TRBV19 to TRBJ1-1; 10 bases map to TRBD1. The specimen was peripheral blood mononuclear cells (PBMCs), collected before the fourth cycle of nivolumab. The CDR3 bases are TGTGCCAGTAGCCCGACAGGGGGCGTCACTGAAGCTTTCTTT. Its translation is CASSPTGGVTEAFF.